Here is one TCR beta chain with its context. The CDR3 has 17 amino acids. Trimming took 5 bases from V and 3 from J; bases not matched to a gene: 12. Germline V lookup: CDR1 MDHEN, CDR2 SYDVKM. This sample was included in a study of blood T cell repertoires in COVID-19. Background on the study: The United States, Italy and Spain were the sources of the acute and convalescent COVID-19 samples. T cells, B-cell-depleted T cells, or PBMCs supplied cDNA or gDNA.

The protocol was immunoSEQ multiplex PCR, while the TCRdb copy is restricted to in-frame clones and leaves out a portion. The sample has roughly 150,000 clones, approximately 90% seen once; the top ten hold about 5%. The sequenced material came from peripheral blood. This TCR derives from a human donor in a cohort sampled during active COVID-19. V and J are TRBV28 and TRBJ2-3, with 9 bases identical to TRBD2. As DNA, the CDR3 is TGTGCCAGCAGTCCTCGGCCGAGCGGGAGGATGACAGATACGCAGTATTTT. It codes for CASSPRPSGRMTDTQYF.